These 25 T cell receptor beta chains were all obtained from the same sample, sequenced in a study of CD8 T cells in ankylosing spondylitis. Overall study findings and caveats: Seemingly characteristic of ankylosing spondylitis blood was a TCR beta motif consisting of several highly homologous variants.

These receptors' antigens are unknown. TCRdb redid the calling of the 5' RACE reads with MiXCR, one entry per CDR3 protein. The sample lists roughly 400,000 distinct CDR3 sequences; approximately 20% were seen once. The specimen sequenced was blood, either unsorted or a sorted T cell fraction (not recorded which). Source of these receptors: a male donor with ankylosing spondylitis.

This clonotype was recorded a few times. The chain joins TRBV29-1 to TRBJ2-7; D possibly corresponds to TRBD2 (6 bases). V was pared by 1 base and J by 0 bases, with 13 bases between. The CDR3 covers 15 residues. Per germline, CDR1 SQVTM and CDR2 ANQGSEA. CDR3 in DNA: TGCAGCGTTGAAGGCGGAAGCGGGCCCTCCTACGAGCAGTACTTC. This encodes CSVEGGSGPSYEQYF.

The sample holds a few counts of this clonotype. The chain employs TRBV6-1 and TRBJ2-7; TRBD2 matches 8 bases. CDR1 and CDR2 from the germline V gene are MNHNS and SASEGT. The CDR3 totals 16 residues. Trimming cost V 4 bases and J 0 bases; bases outside gene matches: 8. The CDR3 bases are TGTGCCAGCAGTGCCCTTTGGCGGGGGGACTCCTACGAGCAGTACTTC. Translation gives CASSALWRGDSYEQYF.

This sequence joins TRBV2 and TRBJ2-5, with 9 nucleotides matching TRBD1. Germline CDR1 and CDR2: SNHLY and FYNNEI. The CDR3 covers 15 residues. Trimming took 8 bases from V and 0 from J; bases not matched to a gene: 7. The DNA for the CDR3 is TGTGCCAGCCAAAGAGGGACAGGGTACCAAGAGACCCAGTACTTC. This sequence encodes CASQRGTGYQETQYF.

This clonotype was counted a few times. The gene calls are TRBV4-2 and TRBJ2-5; D not resolved. CDR1 is LGHNA and CDR2 is YNFKEQ in the germline V gene. CDR3 length: 15 amino acids. V was trimmed by 0 bases and J by 4 bases, leaving 12 bases between them. Here the CDR3 reads CASSQDPRWGETQYF. CDR3 nucleotides: TGTGCCAGCAGCCAAGATCCCAGGTGGGGAGAGACCCAGTACTTC.

This clonotype was observed at least ten times. The rearrangement joins TRBV6-1 to TRBJ1-5; 8 positions match TRBD1. J was trimmed by 2 bases and V by 6 bases; bases with no gene match: 6. The germline V gene encodes CDR1 MNHNS and CDR2 SASEGT. The CDR3 contains 15 residues. CDR3 coding DNA: TGTGCCAGCAGGGACAGGGTGTTCGGCAATCAGCCCCAGCATTTT. Its protein product is CASRDRVFGNQPQHF.

This clonotype was seen a handful of times. CDR3 DNA sequence: TGTGCCAGCAGCCAGACAGAGAACACTGAAGCTTTCTTT. This encodes CASSQTENTEAFF. This rearrangement joins TRBV7-3 to TRBJ1-1; tentatively, D is TRBD1 (5 bases). V was cut by 5 bases and J by 1 base, with 8 bases left in between. This CDR3 spans 13 amino acids. Germline CDR1 is SGHTA and CDR2 is FQGTGA.

CDR3 nucleotide sequence: TGCGCCAGCAGCTTCGGGCAGGACCTCACTGAAGCTTTCTTT. This gives the protein CASSFGQDLTEAFF. J is TRBJ1-1 and V is TRBV5-1; no clear D gene. Trimming stripped 2 bases from V and 4 bases from J, with 12 bases between. Germline CDR1 SGHRS, CDR2 YFSETQ. This CDR3 region has 14 residues.

There are a few counts of this clonotype. This chain connects TRBV5-1 to TRBJ2-1, with D uncertain. The CDR3 has 14 residues. V lost 0 bases and J 6 bases, leaving 10 bases between the germline ends. Germline values: CDR1 SGHRS, CDR2 YFSETQ. The CDR3 loop is CASSLVVSSNEQFF. Written as DNA, the CDR3 is TGCGCCAGCAGCTTGGTGGTCTCCAGCAATGAGCAGTTCTTC.

The genes are TRBV20-1 and TRBJ2-2, with D perhaps matching TRBD1 (5 bases). This CDR3 is 13 amino acids long. CDR1 and CDR2 from the germline V gene are DFQATT and SNEGSKA (reference sequence). Between the trimmed V and J ends, which lost 2 bases and 1 base, there was a span of 5 bases. The CDR3 sequence: CSARTGNTGELFF. In DNA, the CDR3 is TGCAGTGCTAGAACAGGGAACACCGGGGAGCTGTTTTTT.

Many counts were recorded for this clonotype. The chain uses TRBV5-1 and TRBJ2-7; D may be TRBD2 (7 bases). V gave up 5 bases and J gave up 5 bases, with 17 bases separating them. This CDR3 comprises 14 residues. Germline lookup yields CDR1 SGHRS and CDR2 YFSETQ. The CDR3: CASSSRRGGHEQYF. The CDR3, as DNA: TGCGCCAGCAGTTCGCGAAGGGGGGGCCACGAGCAGTACTTC.

The chain combines TRBV3-1 with TRBJ2-1; D is uncertain. The germline V gene encodes CDR1 LGHDT and CDR2 YNNKEL (reference sequence). V lost 4 bases, J lost 8 bases, and 12 bases lay in between. The CDR3 sequence is 13 residues long. The CDR3 DNA is TGTGCCAGCAGCCCTCCCTCGTTCGATGAGCAGTTCTTC. Its protein product is CASSPPSFDEQFF.

V usage is TRBV20-1 and J usage is TRBJ1-4; D is uncertain. CDR3 length: 15 amino acids. V was trimmed by 3 bases and J by 4 bases, leaving 15 bases between them. CDR1 is DFQATT, CDR2 SNEGSKA, per germline (reference sequence). CDR3 sequence: CSASSSTGDNEKLFF. The CDR3 DNA sequence: TGCAGTGCTAGTTCCTCTACCGGAGATAATGAAAAACTGTTTTTT.

The chain recombines TRBV5-1 with TRBJ2-7; maybe TRBD1 (5 bases). This CDR3 spans 13 amino acids. The V and J ends lost 0 bases and 7 bases respectively, with 11 bases between them. Germline V gene sequence: CDR1 SGHRS, CDR2 YFSETQ. This CDR3 is CASSLVLSGEQYF. The DNA of the CDR3 is TGCGCCAGCAGCTTGGTTCTGTCAGGGGAGCAGTACTTC.

This clonotype showed up many times. V is TRBV27 and J is TRBJ2-5; the D gene is possibly TRBD1 (5 bases). Trimming took 5 bases from V and 2 from J, leaving 12 bases between them. Per the germline V gene, CDR1 is MNHEY and CDR2 is SMNVEV (reference sequence). The CDR3 is 14 residues long. The CDR3 DNA reads as TGTGCCAGCAGTCCTCCCGACAGTCAAGAGACCCAGTACTTC. As protein: CASSPPDSQETQYF.

The sample holds many counts of this clonotype. The chain is built from TRBV5-6 and TRBJ2-3; 12 bases are shared with TRBD2. With 0 bases clipped from V and 4 bases from J, the junction kept 12 bases outside the gene matches. This CDR3 comprises 19 residues. CDR1 is SGHDT and CDR2 is YYEEEE in the germline V gene. CDR3 sequence (DNA): TGTGCCAGCAGCTTGGTGCTAGCGGGAGGGCCGGGTAAAGCAGATACGCAGTATTTT. Translating it yields CASSLVLAGGPGKADTQYF.

Concerning this clonotype: A read error may produce the germline difference seen at one junction end. The chain couples TRBV29-1 to TRBJ2-5; D is perhaps TRBD2 (7 bases). Germline V gene sequence: CDR1 SQVTM, CDR2 ANQGSEA. The CDR3 contains 12 residues. CDR3 coding DNA: TGCAGCGCCGGGGGGCTAGAAGAGAACCAGTACTTC. Residues: CSAGGLEENQYF.

This chain joins TRBV5-1 and TRBJ1-1; TRBD1 agrees at 9 bases. The V and J ends lost 0 bases and 3 bases, in that order; junction bases with no gene match: 9. The CDR3 is made up of 17 amino acids. Germline CDR1 reads SGHRS; CDR2 reads YFSETQ. DNA of the CDR3: TGCGCCAGCAGCTTGGTCGGGACAGGGTCTCAGGACACTGAAGCTTTCTTT. Translation: CASSLVGTGSQDTEAFF.

This clonotype occurred many times. The chain combines TRBV29-1 with TRBJ2-5; D not certain. Germline assignment: CDR1 SQVTM and CDR2 ANQGSEA. The CDR3 length is 15 residues. Between the trimmed V and J ends, which lost 7 bases and 5 bases, there was a span of 23 bases. CDR3 region: CSGMLPGSPGETQYF. CDR3 DNA: TGCAGCGGGATGCTCCCCGGTTCACCGGGTGAGACCCAGTACTTC.

The J gene is TRBJ1-1, the V gene TRBV28; weak D call: TRBD1 (5 bases). The germline CDR1 and CDR2 sequences are MDHEN and SYDVKM. The V and J ends lost 5 bases and 0 bases respectively, with 16 bases between them. The CDR3 contains 16 residues. The CDR3 nucleotides read TGTGCCAGCAGTCCGGGACTATCCCAGATGAACACTGAAGCTTTCTTT. It translates to CASSPGLSQMNTEAFF.

V and J are TRBV20-1 and TRBJ2-5; 11 nucleotides align to TRBD2. The CDR3 contains 15 residues. Germline CDR1 is DFQATT and CDR2 is SNEGSKA (reference sequence). J was trimmed by 3 bases and V by 3 bases; bases with no gene match: 6. The CDR3 nucleotides are TGCAGTGCTAGTACGGGACTAGCGGTTAAAGAGACCCAGTACTTC. It is translated as CSASTGLAVKETQYF.

The table lists this clonotype with a few counts. The chain is built from TRBV28 and TRBJ1-5; D not resolved. The V end was cut by 1 base, the J end by 3 bases, with 4 bases between. Germline V lookup: CDR1 MDHEN, CDR2 SYDVKM. CDR3 length equals 13 residues. As DNA, the CDR3 is TGTGCCAGCAGTTTATCCCTCAATCAGCCCCAGCATTTT. Residues: CASSLSLNQPQHF.

This clonotype showed up just a few times. The chain joins TRBV28 to TRBJ2-7, with a tentative D call TRBD1 (5 bases). This CDR3 contains 14 residues. The germline V gene has CDR1 MDHEN and CDR2 SYDVKM. The V end lost 4 bases, the J end lost 7 bases, and 17 bases lay between the germline ends. The CDR3 coding sequence is TGTGCCAGCAGTTCTCCAGGGTTTCCGTGGGAGCAGTACTTC. Its translation: CASSSPGFPWEQYF.

V usage is TRBV28 and J usage is TRBJ2-7; 7 bases agree with TRBD2. CDR1 is MDHEN, CDR2 SYDVKM, per germline. Trimming cost V 6 bases and J 4 bases; bases outside gene matches: 15. The CDR3 sequence is 16 residues long. CDR3 sequence (DNA): TGTGCCAGCAGGGGTGGGGGGGTCCTCGAACTATACGAGCAGTACTTC. Its protein product is CASRGGGVLELYEQYF.

This clonotype was seen repeatedly, ten times or more. The rearrangement uses TRBV29-1 and TRBJ2-3; 12 bases are a match to TRBD2. Germline V gives CDR1 SQVTM, CDR2 ANQGSEA. J gave up 5 bases and V 2 bases, and 5 bases lay outside the gene matches. The CDR3 totals 15 residues. The CDR3 loop is CSVELAGGPGDTQYF. Here the CDR3 DNA reads TGCAGCGTTGAACTAGCGGGAGGGCCGGGAGATACGCAGTATTTT.

The table lists this clonotype with a few counts. The DNA for the CDR3 is TGTGCCAGCAGTTCAGGGGCCCGCAATCAGCCCCAGCATTTT. It is translated as CASSSGARNQPQHF. This chain uses TRBV28 with TRBJ1-5; TRBD1 might be the D (6 bases). The CDR3 runs 14 residues. Trimming shortened V by 4 bases and J by 2 bases, and 9 bases separated the two germline ends. Germline CDR1 MDHEN, CDR2 SYDVKM.